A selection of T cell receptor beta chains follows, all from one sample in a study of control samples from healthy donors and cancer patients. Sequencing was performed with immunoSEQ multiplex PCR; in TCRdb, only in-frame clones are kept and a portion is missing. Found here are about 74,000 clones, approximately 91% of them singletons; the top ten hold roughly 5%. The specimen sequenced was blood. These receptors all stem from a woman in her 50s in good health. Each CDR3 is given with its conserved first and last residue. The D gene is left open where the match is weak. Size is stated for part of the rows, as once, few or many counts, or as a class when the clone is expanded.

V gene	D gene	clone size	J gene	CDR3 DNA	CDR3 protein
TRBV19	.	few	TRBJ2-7	TGTGCCAGTAGTACGGACTCAACCTACGAGCAGTACTTC	CASSTDSTYEQYF
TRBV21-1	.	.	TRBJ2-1	TGTGCCAGCAGCACCCTGATCACCACAGGGATCGGGTACAATGAGCAGTTCTTC	CASSTLITTGIGYNEQFF
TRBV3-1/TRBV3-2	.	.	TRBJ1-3	TGTGCCAGCAGCCAAGACCAGGTCTCTGGAAACACCATATATTTT	CASSQDQVSGNTIYF
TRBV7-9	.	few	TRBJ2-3	TGTGCCAGCAGCTCCCCGCCAGATACGCAGTATTTT	CASSSPPDTQYF
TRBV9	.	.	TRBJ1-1	TGTGCCAGCAGCGTAGGGAAGGGGAACACTGAAGCTTTCTTT	CASSVGKGNTEAFF
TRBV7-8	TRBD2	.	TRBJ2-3	TGTGCCAGCAGCATCCTAGCGGGGGGTTACACAGATACGCAGTATTTT	CASSILAGGYTDTQYF
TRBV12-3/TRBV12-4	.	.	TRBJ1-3	TGTGCCAGCAGTACGAAGGGCGGGCACACCATATATTTT	CASSTKGGHTIYF
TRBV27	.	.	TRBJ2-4	TGTGCCAGCAGTCCCAGCGGTTCCGCCAAAAACATTCAGTACTTC	CASSPSGSAKNIQYF
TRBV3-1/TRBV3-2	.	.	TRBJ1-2	TGTGCCAGCAGACTCCAAGCGGGTAATCATGGCTACACCTTC	CASRLQAGNHGYTF
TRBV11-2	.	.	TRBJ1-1	TGTGCCAACAGCTCGCAGACAGGCTTGAACACTGAAGCTTTCTTT	CANSSQTGLNTEAFF
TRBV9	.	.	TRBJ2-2	TGTGCCAGCAGCAGGGACTTCCCCACCGGGGAGCTGTTTTTT	CASSRDFPTGELFF
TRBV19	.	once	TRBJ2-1	TGTGCCAGTAGTATAGTTGGGCTGCGATCCTACAATGAGCAGTTCTTC	CASSIVGLRSYNEQFF
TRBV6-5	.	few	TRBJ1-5	TGTGCCAGCAGTTTGGGAGGGACGGCCGATCAGCCCCAGCATTTT	CASSLGGTADQPQHF
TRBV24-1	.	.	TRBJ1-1	TGTGCCACCAGTGACCCGGGACGCCGGGCTTTCTTT	CATSDPGRRAFF
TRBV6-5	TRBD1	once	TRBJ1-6	TGTGCCAGCAGTTTTCTGCAGGGGGGTTCACCCCTCCACTTT	CASSFLQGGSPLHF
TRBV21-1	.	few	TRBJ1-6	TGTGCCAGCAGCAAAGCGCAAGGTCGGGGGGATAATTCACCCCTCCACTTT	CASSKAQGRGDNSPLHF
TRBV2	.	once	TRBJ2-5	TGTGCCAGCAAATTTCTTCTCGAGACCCAGTACTTC	CASKFLLETQYF
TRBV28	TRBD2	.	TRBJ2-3	TGTGCCAGCCCATCATCCCCCGAGCGGGGGGCCGTCAGAGATACGCAGTATTTT	CASPSSPERGAVRDTQYF
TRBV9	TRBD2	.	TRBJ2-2	TGTGCCAGCAGCGCCGGACTAGCGGGGGGTCTAACCAACACCGGGGAGCTGTTTTTT	CASSAGLAGGLTNTGELFF
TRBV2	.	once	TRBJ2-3	TGTGCCAGCAATGGTCCGGGGCGGAGTACAGATACGCAGTATTTT	CASNGPGRSTDTQYF
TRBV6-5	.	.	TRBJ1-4	TGTGCCAGCATGCGGACAGCAACTAATGAAAAACTGTTTTTT	CASMRTATNEKLFF
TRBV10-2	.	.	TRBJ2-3	TGCGCCAGCCCAAAGTCAGCCGAAAGGAGCACAGATACGCAGTATTTT	CASPKSAERSTDTQYF
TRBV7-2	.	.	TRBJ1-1	TGTGCCAGCAGCTATAAAGGGGGAACTGAAGCTTTCTTT	CASSYKGGTEAFF
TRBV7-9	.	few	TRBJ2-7	TGTGCCAGCAGCTCCACTACATCTAGGGGCTACGAGCAGTACTTC	CASSSTTSRGYEQYF
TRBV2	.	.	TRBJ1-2	TGTGCCAGCAGTGCCGATGGACGGCCTGATAACTATGGCTACACCTTC	CASSADGRPDNYGYTF
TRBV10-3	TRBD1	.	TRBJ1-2	TGTGCCACCACGGAGGGACAGCCTCCGTATGGCTACACCTTC	CATTEGQPPYGYTF
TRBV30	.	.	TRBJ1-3	TGTGCCTGGGGAAACAGGGCTCGAGGAAACACCATATATTTT	CAWGNRARGNTIYF
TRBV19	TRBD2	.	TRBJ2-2	TGTGCCAGTAGGACTAGCGGGGGCAGCGGGGAGCTGTTTTTT	CASRTSGGSGELFF
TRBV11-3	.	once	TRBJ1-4	TGTGCCAGCAGCCTCGTAAAACTGTTTTTT	CASSLVKLFF